A single TCR beta chain is shown here with its context. Its recognized antigen is unknown. The input lacks base qualities; no much larger clone sits a single base away. TCRbeta CDR3 regions were amplified from genomic DNA using the immunoSEQ Assay, a bias-controlled multiplex PCR. As for the original processing: Nucleated cell counts per sample were estimated from amplification of reference gene primers within the assay. To quantify the absolute abundance of each unique TCRbeta CDR3 rearrangement, sequence reads were collapsed and filtered. Productive Simpson clonality was computed per sample as the square root of Simpson's diversity index over productive rearrangements. The immuneACCESS repertoire file appears here via TCRdb, limited to in-frame rearrangements. These files lack a portion of the clones; in checked studies, under half of the deficit traces to unresolved V genes, and the cause of the others is not known. The V and J calls and clone size come from that table; D and trimming were worked out from the DNA. The sample profile shows around 240,000 clones; roughly nine tenths of them were found once. In total, the top ten clones hold approximately 1.2% of the sample.

In the prospective study, participants were roughly 18 to 90 years old, resided in about 25 geographic areas of the United States, and were enrolled through a virtual design. To assign participants to cohorts, the prospective study relied on clinical history that participants themselves reported in a screening survey and a study questionnaire. In the prospective study, whole blood, serum and a nasopharyngeal or oropharyngeal swab were collected from each participant by mobile phlebotomists. Additional blood draws and questionnaires over an approximately 2-month period could optionally be provided by prospective study participants. Before DNA extraction, prospective study blood samples were shipped either frozen or at room temperature. These data come from a study of blood T cell repertoires in COVID-19 (dated by TCRdb to the early 2020s). Turning to the overall study: Collaborator samples came from the United States, Italy and Spain and covered acute and convalescent phases of COVID-19. Subjects who had been exposed to COVID-19, were actively infected with it, or had recovered from it provided the deeply sampled blood TCRbeta repertoires that made up the dataset. Where HLA class I and class II types were available, the types were taken from metadata supplied by the sample provider, not from assay-based typing. The samples were drawn from the first 160 participants of the ongoing ImmuneRACE study and from 1,254 subjects provided by 6 global collaborators. The prospective study material was composed of cDNA or gDNA derived from T cells, B-cell-depleted T cells, or PBMCs. Sample metadata almost always included a de-identified subject ID, COVID-19 status, age in years and sex. The repertoires were made available in a free public database intended to serve as a resource for research on the immune response to SARS-CoV-2. Paper-wide results and their limitations: The quantity of clinical and demographic metadata differed by source and by participant and was supplied without curation.

Via the germline V gene (reference sequence), CDR1 is LNHDA and CDR2 SQIVND. V gives up 5 bases and J gives up 5 bases, and the segment between their germline ends measures 15 bases. The CDR3 holds 14 amino acids from the cysteine to the phenylalanine. The retained sequence is limited to the CDR3, 42 bases, with the frame set at the first base. Sequencing was carried out using PBMCs or T cells enriched from blood (not recorded which). The clonotype was recovered from a human donor in a cohort exposed to, infected with or recovered from COVID-19 (not recorded which). The donor label of this sample is uncertain. The rearranged chain carries TRBV19 and TRBJ1-1, with an unclear D gene assignment. The nucleotides read TGTGCCAGTAGTCCCGGGATCACTGGGACTGAAGCTTTCTTT. Translated, it gives CASSPGITGTEAFF.